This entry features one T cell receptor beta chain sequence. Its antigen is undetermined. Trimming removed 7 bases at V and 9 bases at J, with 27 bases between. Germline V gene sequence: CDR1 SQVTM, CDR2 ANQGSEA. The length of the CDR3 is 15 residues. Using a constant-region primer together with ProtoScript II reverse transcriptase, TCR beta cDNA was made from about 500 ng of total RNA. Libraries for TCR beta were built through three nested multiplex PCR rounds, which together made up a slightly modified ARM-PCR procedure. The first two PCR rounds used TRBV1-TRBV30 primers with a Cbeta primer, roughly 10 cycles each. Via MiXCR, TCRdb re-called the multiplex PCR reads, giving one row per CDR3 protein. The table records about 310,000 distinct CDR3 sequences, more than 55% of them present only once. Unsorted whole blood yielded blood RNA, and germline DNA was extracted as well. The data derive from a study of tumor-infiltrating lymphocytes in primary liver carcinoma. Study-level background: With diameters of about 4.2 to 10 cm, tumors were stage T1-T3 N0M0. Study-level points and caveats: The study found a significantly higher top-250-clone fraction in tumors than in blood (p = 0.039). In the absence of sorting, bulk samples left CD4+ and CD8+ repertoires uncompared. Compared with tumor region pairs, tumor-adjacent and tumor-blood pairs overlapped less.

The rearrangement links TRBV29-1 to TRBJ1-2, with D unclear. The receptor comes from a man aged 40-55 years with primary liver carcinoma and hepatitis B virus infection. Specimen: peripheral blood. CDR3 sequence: CSEKPPGWSNYSYTF. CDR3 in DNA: TGCAGCGAGAAACCCCCCGGCTGGTCTAACTACAGCTACACCTTC.